This T cell receptor beta chain was documented in a study of cytomegalovirus exposure and HLA in healthy donors. At the level of the study: Earlier, roughly 180 million T cells were analyzed, and fewer than 120 million unique TCR beta sequences were found among them.

Primers: 60 Vbeta forward and 13 Jbeta reverse. In the authors' methods: Roughly 73 million unique TCR beta chains, roughly 11 million of them shared, were counted by a later analysis. Only in-frame clones appear in the TCRdb table, and some are missing; sequencing was by immunoSEQ multiplex PCR. D and trimming were read from the DNA, whereas the V and J calls and clone size are those reported in that table. The sample includes roughly 190,000 clones, about 80% of them seen just once. Study-level points and caveats: In vitro data verified three CMV-associated chains as specific for CMV antigens.

V was shortened by 7 bases and J by 3 bases, with 16 bases between the two germline ends. The germline gives CDR1 MNHEY, CDR2 SVGAGI. The CDR3 covers 14 residues. Concerning this clone itself: Its antigen is as yet unknown.

The clonotype was recovered from a woman in her twenties or thirties in good health and CMV-seropositive. The sequenced material came from PBMCs. The rearrangement uses TRBV6-5 and TRBJ2-7, with a possible D match to TRBD1 (6 bases). CDR3 nucleotide sequence: TGTGCCAGCAAAGACCGGGACATCTACTACGAGCAGTACTTC. Its protein is CASKDRDIYYEQYF.